Presented here are 10 T cell receptor beta chains from one specimen sequenced in a study of blood T cell repertoires in COVID-19. Here immunoSEQ multiplex PCR was the method, and the copy in TCRdb shows in-frame clones only, minus some. This table has 70,000 or so clones, about 90% appearing once. Sequenced: peripheral blood. The receptors were gathered from a woman aged 80 or older with active COVID-19.

The CDR3 here is CASSLPLFSGEQFF. CDR3 nucleotide sequence: TGTGCCAGCAGTCTTCCCCTGTTTTCGGGTGAGCAGTTCTTC. The genes are TRBV28 and TRBJ2-1; no clear D. Trimming shortened V by 5 bases and J by 9 bases, and 17 bases separated the two germline ends. Looked up from germline, CDR1 is MDHEN and CDR2 is SYDVKM. The CDR3 runs to 14 residues.

DNA of the CDR3: TGCAGTGCTAGTGATGGGGACAGGGCCGTTTCACCCCTCCACTTT. Translating it yields CSASDGDRAVSPLHF. This chain uses TRBV20-1 with TRBJ1-6; TRBD1 aligns across 9 bases. With V trimmed by 3 bases and J by 9 bases, 9 bases remained unmatched. The CDR3 runs to 15 residues. Germline CDR1 is DFQATT and CDR2 is SNEGSKA (reference sequence).

This chain links TRBV28 with TRBJ2-4, with D possibly being TRBD2 (5 bases). The V gene lost 1 base and the J gene lost 0 bases, with 13 bases spanning the gap. The CDR3 is 17 residues long. Germline V gives CDR1 MDHEN, CDR2 SYDVKM. This CDR3 reads CASSLSSGNLAKNIQYF. Here the CDR3 DNA reads TGTGCCAGCAGTTTATCCTCGGGGAATCTAGCCAAAAACATTCAGTACTTC.

V and J are TRBV5-1 and TRBJ2-5; 7 nucleotides align to TRBD1. The CDR3 has 15 amino acids. With 4 bases clipped from V and 3 bases from J, the junction kept 9 bases outside the gene matches. CDR1 and CDR2 from the germline V gene are SGHRS and YFSETQ. The chain's CDR3 is CASSTSTTGKETQYF. In nucleotides, the CDR3 is TGCGCCAGCAGCACCTCAACGACAGGGAAAGAGACCCAGTACTTC.

This clone is classed as medium-sized. The chain carries TRBV11-1 and TRBJ1-1; 8 nucleotides match TRBD1. In germline, CDR1 is SGHAT, CDR2 FQDESV (reference sequence). J gave up 7 bases and V 0 bases, and 7 bases lay outside the gene matches. The CDR3 consists of 15 residues. CDR3 in amino acids: CASSLAQGAAFEAFF. CDR3 nucleotides: TGTGCCAGCAGCTTAGCGCAGGGGGCGGCTTTTGAAGCTTTCTTT.

The chain recombines TRBV7-6 with TRBJ1-2; the match to TRBD1 covers 7 bases. Germline trimming cut 0 bases from V and 1 base from J; bases unmatched to any gene: 8. CDR3 size: 17 residues. Germline-derived CDR1 and CDR2 are SGHVS and FNYEAQ. The CDR3 DNA follows: TGTGCCAGCAGCTTAGCCGAAGGGACAGCAAGTAACTATGGCTACACCTTC. Translating gives CASSLAEGTASNYGYTF.

The chain uses TRBV4-3 and TRBJ2-7; D gene ambiguous. Per the germline V gene, CDR1 is LGHNA and CDR2 is YSLEER. The CDR3 contains 14 residues. V shed 0 bases and J shed 2 bases, with 8 bases lying between them. CDR3 amino acids: CASSQDRLAYEQYF. CDR3 nucleotide sequence: TGCGCCAGCAGCCAAGATCGGTTGGCCTACGAGCAGTACTTC.

The rearrangement joins TRBV5-1 to TRBJ1-3, with 7 bases fitting TRBD1. The V segment lost 4 bases and the J segment 0 bases; nucleotides outside the gene matches: 10. The CDR3 contains 17 residues. Germline CDR1 is SGHRS and CDR2 is YFSETQ. The CDR3 DNA reads TGCGCCAGCAGCCGGACAGGACAGAGCTACTCTGGAAACACCATATATTTT. Translated: CASSRTGQSYSGNTIYF.

This clone was detected only a few times. J is TRBJ1-5 and V is TRBV24-1; TRBD1 aligns across 8 bases. This CDR3 is 15 amino acids long. Per germline, CDR1 KGHDR and CDR2 SFDVKD. V lost 3 bases and J lost 4; bases outside the gene matches: 4. CDR3 sequence reads: CATSDPDRENQPQHF. The CDR3 bases are TGTGCCACCAGTGATCCGGACAGGGAGAATCAGCCCCAGCATTTT.

This clone was detected once. The chain links TRBV24-1 to TRBJ2-7, with D possibly TRBD2 on 5 matching bases. V was shortened by 4 bases and J by 3 bases, with 9 bases between the two germline ends. CDR1 is KGHDR, CDR2 SFDVKD, per germline. The CDR3 is made up of 13 amino acids. The CDR3 loop reads CATSDLAGYEQYF. CDR3 coding DNA: TGTGCCACCAGTGACCTCGCGGGCTACGAGCAGTACTTC.